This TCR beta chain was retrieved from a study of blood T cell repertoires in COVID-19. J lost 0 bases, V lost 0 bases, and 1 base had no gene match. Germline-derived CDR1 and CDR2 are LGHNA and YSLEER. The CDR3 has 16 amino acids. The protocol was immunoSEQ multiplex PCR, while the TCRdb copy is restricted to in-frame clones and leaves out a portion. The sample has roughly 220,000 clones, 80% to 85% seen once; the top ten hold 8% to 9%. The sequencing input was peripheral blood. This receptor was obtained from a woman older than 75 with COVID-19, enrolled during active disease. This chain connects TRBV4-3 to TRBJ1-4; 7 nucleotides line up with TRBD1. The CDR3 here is CASSQDGQATNEKLFF. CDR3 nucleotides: TGCGCCAGCAGCCAAGACGGACAGGCAACTAATGAAAAACTGTTTTTT.